A single sample gave rise to the 20 T cell receptor beta chains below, sequenced in a study of blood T cell repertoires in COVID-19. This table comes from immunoSEQ multiplex PCR, and its TCRdb copy is limited to in-frame clones, with some not included. The sample holds 200,000 or so clones; 70% to 90% are singletons and the top ten take roughly 2.6%. Sequencing input: peripheral blood. These TCRs come from a man under 40 with COVID-19, enrolled during active disease.

The chain links TRBV5-6 to TRBJ1-2, with D perhaps matching TRBD1 (5 bases). The length of the CDR3 is 14 residues. V dropped 7 bases and J dropped 4 bases, with 17 bases sitting between them. Germline V gene sequence: CDR1 SGHDT, CDR2 YYEEEE. In DNA form, the CDR3 reads TGTGCCAGCGGGCGGACGGGGGTTGGCTATGGCTACACCTTC. Translation gives CASGRTGVGYGYTF.

This chain connects TRBV18 to TRBJ1-1; D is uncertain. Germline V gene lookup returns CDR1 KGHSH and CDR2 LQKENI. Trimming shortened V by 1 base and J by 1 base, and 7 bases separated the two germline ends. CDR3 length equals 14 residues. The CDR3 sequence: CASSPRGGNTEAFF. CDR3 in DNA: TGTGCCAGCTCACCACGCGGAGGGAACACTGAAGCTTTCTTT.

V is TRBV9 and J is TRBJ2-4, with 11 bases identical to TRBD2. CDR1 is SGDLS and CDR2 is YYNGEE in the germline V gene. The CDR3 length is 15 residues. The V segment lost 2 bases and the J segment 3 bases; nucleotides outside the gene matches: 1. CDR3 region: CASSVTSGIKNIQYF. DNA of the CDR3: TGTGCCAGCAGCGTGACTAGCGGGATCAAAAACATTCAGTACTTC.

Only one count was recorded for this clone. The chain links TRBV9 to TRBJ1-3, with 12 bases fitting TRBD1. There are 16 residues in the CDR3. With V trimmed by 4 bases and J by 4 bases, 6 bases remained unmatched. The germline V gene has CDR1 SGDLS and CDR2 YYNGEE. CDR3 residues: CASSSRDRGPGNTIYF. The DNA of the CDR3 is TGTGCCAGCAGCTCCCGGGACAGGGGGCCGGGAAACACCATATATTTT.

This rearrangement joins TRBV19 to TRBJ1-5; 10 nucleotides match TRBD1. Looked up from germline, CDR1 is LNHDA and CDR2 is SQIVND (reference sequence). CDR3 length: 13 amino acids. Trimming cost V 5 bases and J 6 bases; bases outside gene matches: 1. CDR3 DNA sequence: TGTGCCAGTAGTGGACAGGGGGGTCAGCCCCAGCATTTT. Its translation: CASSGQGGQPQHF.

The J gene is TRBJ2-1, the V gene TRBV5-1; maybe TRBD2 (6 bases). V was cut by 0 bases and J by 2 bases, with 12 bases left in between. This CDR3 is built from 16 residues. The germline V gene has CDR1 SGHRS and CDR2 YFSETQ. CDR3 in DNA: TGCGCCAGCAGCTTGGATGGCGGGGTAACCTACAATGAGCAGTTCTTC. Translation gives CASSLDGGVTYNEQFF.

This chain uses TRBV4-1 with TRBJ1-3; weak D call: TRBD1 (5 bases). The CDR3 is 17 amino acids. The germline V gene encodes CDR1 MGHRA and CDR2 YSYEKL. The V and J ends lost 2 bases and 0 bases respectively, with 14 bases between them. The CDR3 DNA follows: TGCGCCAGCAGCCAAATGACAGAATTAATCTCTGGAAACACCATATATTTT. Protein: CASSQMTELISGNTIYF.

This clone has only a few counts. The chain carries TRBV19 and TRBJ2-7, with D hard to call. The germline V gene encodes CDR1 LNHDA and CDR2 SQIVND (reference sequence). The V and J ends lost 5 bases and 3 bases respectively, with 14 bases between them. This CDR3 spans 14 amino acids. Written as DNA, the CDR3 is TGTGCCAGTAGTTCCCGTTCACCCGGCTACGAGCAGTACTTC. Amino acids: CASSSRSPGYEQYF. The full variable domain, with the rest looked up from reference TRBV19 and TRBJ2-7, is DGGITQSPKYLFRKEGQNVTLSCEQNLNHDAMYWYRQDPGQGLRLIYYSQIVNDFQKGDIAEGYSVSREKKESFPLTVTSAQKNPTAFYLCASSSRSPGYEQYFGPGTRLTVT.

The chain uses TRBV6-6 and TRBJ2-7, with no clear D. V was pared by 8 bases and J by 4 bases, with 12 bases between. The CDR3 extends over 12 amino acids. Germline lookup yields CDR1 MNHNY and CDR2 SVGAGI (reference sequence). CDR3 region: CASGSLGYEQYF. Written as DNA, the CDR3 is TGTGCCAGCGGCTCCCTCGGGTACGAGCAGTACTTC.

The gene calls are TRBV6-5 and TRBJ1-1; possible D gene TRBD1, 5 bases. Trimming pared 5 bases from V and 5 bases from J, leaving 15 bases between. CDR1 is MNHEY and CDR2 is SVGAGI in the germline V gene. The CDR3 has 14 amino acids. The CDR3 DNA reads TGTGCCAGCAGTCCCCAGGGCGAGGAGACTGAAGCTTTCTTT. Its protein product is CASSPQGEETEAFF.

The V and J genes are TRBV7-2 and TRBJ1-1; 11 nucleotides line up with TRBD1. Germline V gives CDR1 SGHTA, CDR2 FQGNSA. The CDR3 sequence is 14 residues long. V shed 5 bases, J shed 10 bases, and the junction held 9 bases outside the gene matches. The CDR3 loop reads CASSTLDRGLAAFF. For the CDR3, the DNA is TGTGCCAGCAGCACCCTGGACAGGGGGCTCGCAGCTTTCTTT.

This chain uses TRBV13 with TRBJ2-2; tentatively, D is TRBD2 (5 bases). The CDR3 spans 16 residues. In germline, CDR1 is PRHDT, CDR2 FYEKMQ (reference sequence). The ends were cut back, 6 bases at V and 2 bases at J, with 16 bases in the middle. The CDR3 DNA reads as TGTGCCAGCAGACGGGGTGGGGTATTCAACACCGGGGAGCTGTTTTTT. Encoded protein: CASRRGGVFNTGELFF.

The chain couples TRBV19 to TRBJ1-5; D is ambiguous. The CDR3 totals 14 residues. The ends were cut back, 6 bases at V and 7 bases at J, with 16 bases in the middle. Per germline, CDR1 LNHDA and CDR2 SQIVND (reference sequence). CDR3: CASSAPRVPQPQHF. The CDR3 bases are TGTGCCAGTAGCGCCCCCCGGGTCCCACAGCCCCAGCATTTT. Drawing the rest from reference TRBV19 and TRBJ1-5, the complete variable domain is DGGITQSPKYLFRKEGQNVTLSCEQNLNHDAMYWYRQDPGQGLRLIYYSQIVNDFQKGDIAEGYSVSREKKESFPLTVTSAQKNPTAFYLCASSAPRVPQPQHFGDGTRLSIL.

The chain links TRBV14 to TRBJ2-7; 9 bases are a match to TRBD2. V was pared by 10 bases and J by 3 bases, with 10 bases of the junction left unmatched. Germline CDR1 is SGHDN and CDR2 is FVKESK. The CDR3 sequence is 14 residues long. CDR3 sequence reads: CATSRLAEGYEQYF. The CDR3 DNA reads TGTGCCACCTCCCGACTAGCGGAGGGCTACGAGCAGTACTTC.

The V and J genes are TRBV6-5 and TRBJ1-2; D perhaps matches TRBD1 (6 bases). The CDR3 totals 15 residues. V lost 2 bases and J lost 4, with 14 bases in between. Germline V gene data show CDR1 as MNHEY and CDR2 as SVGAGI. The CDR3 spells CASSYRTDRIYGYTF. CDR3 bases: TGTGCCAGCAGTTACCGAACCGACAGGATCTATGGCTACACCTTC.

The J gene is TRBJ1-1, the V gene TRBV30; perhaps TRBD1 as D (6 bases). CDR1 is GTSNPN and CDR2 is SVGIG in the germline V gene (reference sequence). V lost 2 bases and J 7 bases, leaving 17 bases between the germline ends. This CDR3 is built from 14 residues. CDR3 in amino acids: CAWSTWVRGGEAFF. In DNA form, the CDR3 reads TGTGCCTGGAGTACCTGGGTAAGAGGGGGTGAAGCTTTCTTT. Based on the CDR3 plus reference TRBV30 and TRBJ1-1, the full variable domain is SQTIHQWPATLVQPVGSPLSLECTVEGTSNPNLYWYRQAAGRGLQLLFYSVGIGQISSEVPQNLSASRPQDRQFILSSKKLLLSDSGFYLCAWSTWVRGGEAFFGQGTRLTVV.

The chain uses TRBV28 and TRBJ2-7; 8 bases map to TRBD2. Germline V CDR1 and CDR2: MDHEN, SYDVKM. The CDR3 loop spans 15 amino acids. The V gene end was trimmed by 4 bases and the J gene end by 3 bases; junction bases not matched to a gene: 8. CDR3 coding DNA: TGTGCCAGCAGTTCACTAGCGGTGGGTAACTACGAGCAGTACTTC. Amino acids: CASSSLAVGNYEQYF.

The gene calls are TRBV5-1 and TRBJ1-2, with a tentative D call TRBD1 (6 bases). CDR1 is SGHRS and CDR2 is YFSETQ in the germline V gene. The CDR3 consists of 15 residues. The V end lost 6 bases, the J end lost 0 bases, and 15 bases lay between the germline ends. Here the CDR3 reads CASTPDSASNYGYTF. In DNA, the CDR3 is TGCGCCAGCACCCCGGACAGCGCGTCTAACTATGGCTACACCTTC.

The chain carries TRBV7-9 and TRBJ1-2, with 10 bases identical to TRBD1. The V gene end was trimmed by 5 bases and the J gene end by 7 bases; junction bases not matched to a gene: 16. This CDR3 has 17 residues. The germline gives CDR1 SEHNR, CDR2 FQNEAQ (reference sequence). CDR3 bases: TGTGCCAGCAGCACTCCGGGACAGGGGAAAGCCGGCTTTGGCTACACCTTC. Translation: CASSTPGQGKAGFGYTF.

The rearrangement uses TRBV7-2 and TRBJ2-1; 14 bases map to TRBD2. This CDR3 has 17 residues. After removal of 1 base from V and 8 bases from J, the junction contained 7 bases not matched to a gene. Germline V gene data show CDR1 as SGHTA and CDR2 as FQGNSA. DNA of the CDR3: TGTGCCAGCAGCTTAGTCGGGACTAGCGGGAGTCCGGATGAGCAGTTCTTC. It codes for CASSLVGTSGSPDEQFF.